These 8 T cell receptor beta chains came from one sample sequenced in a study of cytomegalovirus exposure and HLA in healthy donors. PCR amplification relied on 60 Vbeta primers (plus 13 Jbeta primers). Sequencing used immunoSEQ multiplex PCR; TCRdb keeps in-frame clones, though not all of them. The profile covers more than 90,000 clones, with roughly 79% appearing a single time and roughly 4.1% taken by the ten largest. The sequencing sample was made of PBMCs. These receptors all come from a man in his forties in good health and CMV-seronegative.

CDR3 sequence: CAISEGGLYEQYV. CDR3 sequence (DNA): TGTGCCATCAGTGAGGGCGGACTCTACGAGCAGTACGTC. The V and J genes are TRBV10-3 and TRBJ2-7; TRBD2 is a possible D gene (5 bases). The length of the CDR3 is 13 residues. Deletions cut 2 bases from V and 3 bases from J, with 8 bases between. Germline lookup yields CDR1 ENHRY and CDR2 SYGVKD.

The chain recombines TRBV28 with TRBJ2-7; 9 nucleotides line up with TRBD1. The CDR3 is 13 amino acids. Germline CDR1 MDHEN, CDR2 SYDVKM. J was trimmed by 7 bases and V by 7 bases; bases with no gene match: 8. CDR3 loop: CASTSGQGREQYV. The CDR3 nucleotides read TGTGCCAGCACTTCCGGACAGGGGCGAGAGCAGTACGTC.

V usage is TRBV2 and J usage is TRBJ2-5; a possible D gene is TRBD1 (5 bases). CDR1 and CDR2 (germline): SNHLY, FYNNEI. With 2 bases removed from V and 5 bases from J, the gap between germline ends came to 6 bases. This CDR3 has 12 amino acids. CDR3 in amino acids: CASSESGETQYF. CDR3 sequence (DNA): TGTGCCAGCAGTGAATCAGGGGAGACCCAGTACTTC.

The chain joins TRBV2 to TRBJ1-6, with 10 bases that match TRBD1. Germline CDR1 reads SNHLY; CDR2 reads FYNNEI. The CDR3 spans 14 residues. The V and J ends lost 2 bases and 13 bases, in that order; junction bases with no gene match: 5. CDR3 in amino acids: CASSEKGQGSPLHF. The CDR3 DNA is TGTGCCAGCAGTGAAAAGGGACAGGGGAGTCCCCTCCACTTT.

The chain has TRBV18 and TRBJ2-2; 12 positions agree with TRBD2. Germline assignment: CDR1 KGHSH and CDR2 LQKENI. Trimming took 2 bases from V and 5 from J; bases not matched to a gene: 3. This CDR3 is 16 amino acids long. The CDR3 coding sequence is TGTGCCAGCTCACCAAGGACTAGCGGGGTGACCGGGGAGCTGTTTTTT. This sequence encodes CASSPRTSGVTGELFF.

This clone showed up just a few times. This chain joins TRBV29-1 and TRBJ2-4, with 11 nucleotides matching TRBD2. The V gene end was trimmed by 6 bases and the J gene end by 5 bases; junction bases not matched to a gene: 3. The CDR3 runs 13 residues. CDR1 and CDR2 from the germline V gene are SQVTM and ANQGSEA. CDR3 residues: CSVRSGGENIQYF. CDR3 in DNA: TGCAGCGTCCGTAGCGGGGGGGAAAACATTCAGTACTTC.

This clone showed up just a few times. J is TRBJ2-5 and V is TRBV4-2; 12 bases are shared with TRBD2. The CDR3 extends over 17 amino acids. V was pared by 1 base and J by 3 bases, with 6 bases of the junction left unmatched. Germline CDR1 reads LGHNA; CDR2 reads YNFKEQ. The CDR3 nucleotides are TGTGCCAGCAGCCAAGGGACTAGCGGGATTAGAAAAGAGACCCAGTACTTC. It encodes CASSQGTSGIRKETQYF.

This chain links TRBV18 with TRBJ2-7; D perhaps matches TRBD2 (6 bases). Germline lookup yields CDR1 KGHSH and CDR2 LQKENI. V was pared by 4 bases and J by 5 bases, with 18 bases between. The CDR3 contains 15 residues. The CDR3 region is CASSRTGGRFHEQYV. DNA of the CDR3: TGTGCCAGCTCACGAACCGGGGGAAGGTTCCACGAGCAGTACGTC.